This T cell receptor (beta chain) was recorded in a study of beta chain features in type 1 diabetes. Study-level results: Among patients, naive, central memory and Treg TCRB repertoires appeared more similar than among healthy donors. Patients with type 1 diabetes carried fewer insertions and had more deletions at their VDJ junctions. All four CD4+ subsets of Type 1 diabetes patients contained TCRB CDR3s that were moderately but significantly shorter.

The authors reverse transcribed all of the isolated RNA, so sequencing captured expressed TCRB transcripts. The data were produced by immunoSEQ multiplex PCR, yet TCRdb's version contains in-frame clones alone and is incomplete. The sample has around 150,000 clones, about 8.1% seen once. The collection from each donor was one heparinised blood draw averaging around 0.11 L. As concerns this clone: Its antigen is unknown.

CDR3 length equals 16 residues. V lost 1 base, J lost 3 bases, and 16 bases lay in between. The germline CDR1 and CDR2 sequences are SGHAT and FQNNGV. The source is a man between 18 and 29 years old in good health. Sequencing input: central memory CD4+ T cells from blood. The chain links TRBV11-2 to TRBJ2-7; D not resolved. CDR3 loop: CASSLVPPGSVYEQYF. DNA for the CDR3: TGTGCCAGCAGCTTAGTACCCCCTGGCAGTGTCTACGAGCAGTACTTC.